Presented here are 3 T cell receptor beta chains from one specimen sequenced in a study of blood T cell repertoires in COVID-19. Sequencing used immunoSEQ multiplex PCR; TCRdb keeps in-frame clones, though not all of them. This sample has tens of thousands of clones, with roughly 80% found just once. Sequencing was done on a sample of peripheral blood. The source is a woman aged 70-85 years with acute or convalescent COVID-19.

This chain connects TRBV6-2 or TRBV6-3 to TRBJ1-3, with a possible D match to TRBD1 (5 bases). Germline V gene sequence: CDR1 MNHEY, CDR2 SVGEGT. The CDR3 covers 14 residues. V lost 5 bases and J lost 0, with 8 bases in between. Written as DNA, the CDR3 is TGTGCCAGCAGTCGGAGGGGCTCTGGAAACACCATATATTTT. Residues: CASSRRGSGNTIYF.

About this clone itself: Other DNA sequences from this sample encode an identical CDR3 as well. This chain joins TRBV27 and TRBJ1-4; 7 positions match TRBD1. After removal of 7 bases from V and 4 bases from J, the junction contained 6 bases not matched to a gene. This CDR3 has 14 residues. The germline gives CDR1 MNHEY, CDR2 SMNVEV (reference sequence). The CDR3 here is CASTRQGFNEKLFF. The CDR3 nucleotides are TGTGCCAGCACTCGACAGGGATTTAATGAAAAACTGTTTTTT.

The CDR3 coding sequence is TGTGCCAGCACCATCGTAGGGGGTAGGTGGACTGAAGCTTTCTTT. Its translation: CASTIVGGRWTEAFF. This chain links TRBV6-6 with TRBJ1-1, with a tentative D call TRBD1 (6 bases). V shed 7 bases and J shed 5 bases, with 20 bases lying between them. The germline CDR1 and CDR2 sequences are MNHNY and SVGAGI (reference sequence). The CDR3 is 15 amino acids.